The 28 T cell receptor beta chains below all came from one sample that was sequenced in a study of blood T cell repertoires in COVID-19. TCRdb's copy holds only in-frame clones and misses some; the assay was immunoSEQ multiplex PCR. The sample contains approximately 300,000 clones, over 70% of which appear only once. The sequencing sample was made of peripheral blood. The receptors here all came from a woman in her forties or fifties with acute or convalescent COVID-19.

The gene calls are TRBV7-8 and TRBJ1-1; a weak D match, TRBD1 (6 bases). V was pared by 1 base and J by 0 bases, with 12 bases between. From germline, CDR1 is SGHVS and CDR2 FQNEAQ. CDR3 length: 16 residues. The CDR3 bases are TGTGCCAGCAGCTTAGTAGGGGGGGCGGTGAACACTGAAGCTTTCTTT. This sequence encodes CASSLVGGAVNTEAFF.

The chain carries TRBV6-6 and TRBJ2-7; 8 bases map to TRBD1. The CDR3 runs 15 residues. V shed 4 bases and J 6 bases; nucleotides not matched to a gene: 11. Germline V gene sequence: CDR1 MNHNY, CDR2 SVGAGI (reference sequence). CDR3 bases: TGTGCCAGCAGTTTAGATGGACAGGGAATAGGCGAGCAGTACGTC. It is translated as CASSLDGQGIGEQYV.

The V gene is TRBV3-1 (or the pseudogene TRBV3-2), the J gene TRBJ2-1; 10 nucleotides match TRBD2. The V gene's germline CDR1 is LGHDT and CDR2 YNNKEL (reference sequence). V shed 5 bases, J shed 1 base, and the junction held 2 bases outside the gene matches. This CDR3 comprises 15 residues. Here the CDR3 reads CASSKRGGSYNEQFF. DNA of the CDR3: TGTGCCAGCAGCAAGCGGGGGGGTTCCTACAATGAGCAGTTCTTC.

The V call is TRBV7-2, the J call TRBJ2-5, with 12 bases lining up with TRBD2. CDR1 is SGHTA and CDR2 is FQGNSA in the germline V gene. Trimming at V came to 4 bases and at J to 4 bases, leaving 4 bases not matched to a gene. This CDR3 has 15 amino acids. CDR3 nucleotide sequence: TGTGCCAGCAGCTCTAGACTAGCGGGAGTAGAGACCCAGTACTTC. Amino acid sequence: CASSSRLAGVETQYF.

The CDR3 loop reads CASSSRDRGDSGYSPLHF. The CDR3 nucleotides read TGTGCCAGCAGCTCCAGGGACAGAGGGGACTCCGGATATTCACCCCTCCACTTT. The chain couples TRBV7-8 to TRBJ1-6; 7 positions agree with TRBD1. CDR1 and CDR2 from the germline V gene are SGHVS and FQNEAQ. Trimming removed 4 bases from V and 8 bases from J; junction bases left unmatched: 17. CDR3 size: 18 residues.

The CDR3 sequence: CASSQKTYYGYTF. CDR3 in DNA: TGCGCCAGCAGTCAAAAGACTTACTATGGCTACACCTTC. V is TRBV23-1 and J is TRBJ1-2; D gene uncertain. TRBV23-1 is assigned to the ORF class and has an uncertain function. The CDR3 consists of 13 residues. V lost 2 bases and J 3 bases, leaving 7 bases between the germline ends.

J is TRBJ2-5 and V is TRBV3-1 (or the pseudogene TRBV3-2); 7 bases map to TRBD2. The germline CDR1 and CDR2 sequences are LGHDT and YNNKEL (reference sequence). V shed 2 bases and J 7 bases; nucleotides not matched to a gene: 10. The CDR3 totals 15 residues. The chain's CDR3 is CASSQLGGRARTQYF. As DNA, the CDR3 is TGTGCCAGCAGCCAACTCGGGGGGAGGGCGCGGACCCAGTACTTC.

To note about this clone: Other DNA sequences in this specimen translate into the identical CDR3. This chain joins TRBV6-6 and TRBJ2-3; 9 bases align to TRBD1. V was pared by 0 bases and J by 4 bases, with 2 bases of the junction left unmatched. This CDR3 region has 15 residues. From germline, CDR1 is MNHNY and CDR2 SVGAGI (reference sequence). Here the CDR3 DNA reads TGTGCCAGCAGTTACTCCCGACAGGGGGCAGATACGCAGTATTTT. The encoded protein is CASSYSRQGADTQYF.

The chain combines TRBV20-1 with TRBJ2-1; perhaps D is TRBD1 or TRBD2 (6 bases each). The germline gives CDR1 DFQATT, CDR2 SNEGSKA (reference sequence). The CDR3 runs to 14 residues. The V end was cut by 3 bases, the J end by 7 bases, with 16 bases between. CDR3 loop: CSASEGGEGNEQFF. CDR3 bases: TGCAGTGCTAGTGAGGGGGGAGAGGGGAATGAGCAGTTCTTC.

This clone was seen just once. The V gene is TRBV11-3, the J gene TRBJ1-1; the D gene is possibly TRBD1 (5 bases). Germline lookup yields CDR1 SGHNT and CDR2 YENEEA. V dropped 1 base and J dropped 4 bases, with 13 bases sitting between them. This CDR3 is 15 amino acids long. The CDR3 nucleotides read TGTGCCAGCAGCTTAGGGCAGGGTGATGGCACTGAAGCTTTCTTT. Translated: CASSLGQGDGTEAFF.

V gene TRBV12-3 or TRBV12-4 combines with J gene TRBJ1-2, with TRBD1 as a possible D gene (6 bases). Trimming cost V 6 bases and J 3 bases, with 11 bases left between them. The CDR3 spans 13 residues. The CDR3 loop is CASRPGADYGYTF. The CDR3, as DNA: TGTGCCAGCAGACCAGGGGCGGACTATGGCTACACCTTC.

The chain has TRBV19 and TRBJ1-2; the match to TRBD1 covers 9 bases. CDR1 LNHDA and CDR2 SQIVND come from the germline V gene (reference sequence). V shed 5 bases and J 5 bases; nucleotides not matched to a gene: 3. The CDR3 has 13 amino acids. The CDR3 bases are TGTGCCAGTAGTGTAGGACAGGGGTATGGCTACACCTTC. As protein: CASSVGQGYGYTF.

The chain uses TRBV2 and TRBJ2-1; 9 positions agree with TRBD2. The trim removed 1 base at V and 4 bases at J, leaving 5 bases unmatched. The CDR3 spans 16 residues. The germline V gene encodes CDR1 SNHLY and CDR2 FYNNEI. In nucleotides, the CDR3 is TGTGCCAGCAGTGAAGAGGGTCTAGCGGGGTACAATGAGCAGTTCTTC. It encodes CASSEEGLAGYNEQFF.

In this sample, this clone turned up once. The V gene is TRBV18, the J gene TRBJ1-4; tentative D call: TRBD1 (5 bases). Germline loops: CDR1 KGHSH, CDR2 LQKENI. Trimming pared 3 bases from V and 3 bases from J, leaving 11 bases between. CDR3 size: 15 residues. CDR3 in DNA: TGTGCCAGCTCACCGGGAGGGGTTCCTAATGAAAAACTGTTTTTT. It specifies CASSPGGVPNEKLFF.

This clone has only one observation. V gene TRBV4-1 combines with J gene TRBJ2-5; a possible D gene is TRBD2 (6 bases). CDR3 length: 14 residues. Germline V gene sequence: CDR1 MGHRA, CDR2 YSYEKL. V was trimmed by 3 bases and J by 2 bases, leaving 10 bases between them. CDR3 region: CASSHSGVQETQYF. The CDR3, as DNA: TGCGCCAGCAGCCACTCGGGAGTACAAGAGACCCAGTACTTC.

The CDR3 nucleotides read TGTGCCAGCAGCTTTAGGCTAGCGGCCCACGAGCAGTACTTC. This gives the protein CASSFRLAAHEQYF. The chain links TRBV5-4 to TRBJ2-7, with 7 bases aligning to TRBD2. This CDR3 spans 14 amino acids. V shed 2 bases and J 5 bases; nucleotides not matched to a gene: 7. Germline-derived CDR1 and CDR2 are SGHNT and YYREEE (reference sequence).

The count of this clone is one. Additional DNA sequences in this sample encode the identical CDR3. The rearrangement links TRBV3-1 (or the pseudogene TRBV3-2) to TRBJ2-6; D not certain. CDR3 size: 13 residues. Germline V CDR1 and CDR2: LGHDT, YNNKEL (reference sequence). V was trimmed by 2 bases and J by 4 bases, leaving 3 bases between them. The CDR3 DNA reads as TGTGCCAGCAGCCAACAAGGGGCCAACGTCCTGACTTTC. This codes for CASSQQGANVLTF.

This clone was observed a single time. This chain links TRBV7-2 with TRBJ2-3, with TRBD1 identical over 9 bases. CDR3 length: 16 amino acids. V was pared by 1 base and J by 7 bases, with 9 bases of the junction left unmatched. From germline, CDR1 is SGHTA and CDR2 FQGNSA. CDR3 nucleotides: TGTGCCAGCAGCTTAGAAGGACAGGGGTTTGTAAATACGCAGTATTTT. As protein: CASSLEGQGFVNTQYF.

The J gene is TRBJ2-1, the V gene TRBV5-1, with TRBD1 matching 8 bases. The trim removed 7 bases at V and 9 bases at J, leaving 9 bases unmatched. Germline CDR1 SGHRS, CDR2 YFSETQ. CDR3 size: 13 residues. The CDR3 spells CASRLQGVSEQFF. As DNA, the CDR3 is TGCGCCAGCCGGCTACAGGGGGTGAGTGAGCAGTTCTTC.

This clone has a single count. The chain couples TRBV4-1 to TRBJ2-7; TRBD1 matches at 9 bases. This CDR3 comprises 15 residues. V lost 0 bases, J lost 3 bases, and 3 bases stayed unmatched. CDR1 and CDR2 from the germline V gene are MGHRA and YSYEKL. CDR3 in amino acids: CASSQEQGANYEQYF. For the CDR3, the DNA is TGCGCCAGCAGCCAAGAACAGGGGGCAAACTACGAGCAGTACTTC.

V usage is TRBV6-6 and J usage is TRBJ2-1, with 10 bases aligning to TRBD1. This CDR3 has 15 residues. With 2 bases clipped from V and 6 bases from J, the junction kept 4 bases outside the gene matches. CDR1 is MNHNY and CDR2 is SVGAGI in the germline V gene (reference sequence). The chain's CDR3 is CASSYEDRGTNEQFF. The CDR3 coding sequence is TGTGCCAGCAGTTACGAGGACAGGGGGACCAATGAGCAGTTCTTC.

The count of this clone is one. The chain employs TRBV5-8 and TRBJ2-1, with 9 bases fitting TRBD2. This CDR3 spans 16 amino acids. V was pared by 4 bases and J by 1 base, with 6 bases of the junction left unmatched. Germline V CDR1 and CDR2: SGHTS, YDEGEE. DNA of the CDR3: TGTGCCAGCAGCCCACTTAGCGGGAGTTCCTACAATGAGCAGTTCTTC. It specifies CASSPLSGSSYNEQFF.

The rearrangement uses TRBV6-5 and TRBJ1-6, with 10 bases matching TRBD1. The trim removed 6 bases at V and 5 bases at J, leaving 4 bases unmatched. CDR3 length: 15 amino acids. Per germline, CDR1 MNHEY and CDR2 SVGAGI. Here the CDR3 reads CASSPGTGDNSPLHF. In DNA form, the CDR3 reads TGTGCCAGCAGCCCCGGGACAGGGGATAATTCACCCCTCCACTTT.

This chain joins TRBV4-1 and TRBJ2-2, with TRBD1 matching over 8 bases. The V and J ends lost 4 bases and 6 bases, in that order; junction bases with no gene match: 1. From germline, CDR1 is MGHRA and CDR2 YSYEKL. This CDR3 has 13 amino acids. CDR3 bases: TGCGCCAGCAGCCGGACAGGGCCCGGGGAGCTGTTTTTT. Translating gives CASSRTGPGELFF.

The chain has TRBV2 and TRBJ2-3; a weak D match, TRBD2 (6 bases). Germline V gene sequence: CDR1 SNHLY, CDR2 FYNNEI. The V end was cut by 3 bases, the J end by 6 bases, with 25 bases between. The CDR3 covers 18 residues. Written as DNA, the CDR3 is TGTGCCAGCAGTGATGGTACTTGGGGGGACGGACTAACCGATACGCAGTATTTT. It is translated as CASSDGTWGDGLTDTQYF.

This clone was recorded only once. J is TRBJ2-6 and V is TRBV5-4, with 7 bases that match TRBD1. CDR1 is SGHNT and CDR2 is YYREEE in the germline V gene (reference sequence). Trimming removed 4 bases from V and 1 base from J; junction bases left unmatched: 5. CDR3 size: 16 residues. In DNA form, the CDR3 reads TGTGCCAGCAGCCGGGACAGCCCATCTGGGGCCAACGTCCTGACTTTC. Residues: CASSRDSPSGANVLTF.

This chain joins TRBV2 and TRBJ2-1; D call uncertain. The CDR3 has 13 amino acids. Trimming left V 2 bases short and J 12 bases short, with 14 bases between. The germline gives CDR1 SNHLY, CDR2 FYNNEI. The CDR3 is CASSESEVSGQFF. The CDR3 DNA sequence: TGTGCCAGCAGTGAAAGTGAGGTTTCCGGGCAGTTCTTC.

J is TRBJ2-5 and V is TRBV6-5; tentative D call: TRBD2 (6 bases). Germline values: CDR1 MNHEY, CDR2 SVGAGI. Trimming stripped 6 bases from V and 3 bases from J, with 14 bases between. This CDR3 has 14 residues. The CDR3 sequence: CASRSTPGEETQYF. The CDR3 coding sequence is TGTGCCAGCAGATCGACCCCGGGGGAAGAGACCCAGTACTTC.